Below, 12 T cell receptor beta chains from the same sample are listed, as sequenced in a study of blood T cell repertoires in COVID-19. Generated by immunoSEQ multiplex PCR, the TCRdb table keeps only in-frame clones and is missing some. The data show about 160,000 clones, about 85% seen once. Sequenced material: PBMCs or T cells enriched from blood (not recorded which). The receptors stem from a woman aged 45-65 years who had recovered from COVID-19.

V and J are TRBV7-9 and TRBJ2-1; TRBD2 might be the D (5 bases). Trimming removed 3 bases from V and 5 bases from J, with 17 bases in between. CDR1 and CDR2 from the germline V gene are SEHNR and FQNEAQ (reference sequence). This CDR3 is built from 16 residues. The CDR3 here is CASSFMGSGRDNEQFF. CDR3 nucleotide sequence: TGTGCCAGCAGCTTTATGGGGTCGGGAAGGGACAATGAGCAGTTCTTC.

The CDR3 DNA reads TGTGCCAGTAAACGCCGGACGGGAGATCAAGATACGCAGTATTTT. Translation: CASKRRTGDQDTQYF. The V call is TRBV19, the J call TRBJ2-3, with a weak D call TRBD2 (6 bases). V was shortened by 7 bases and J by 5 bases, with 19 bases between the two germline ends. Germline values: CDR1 LNHDA, CDR2 SQIVND (reference sequence). The CDR3 has 15 amino acids.

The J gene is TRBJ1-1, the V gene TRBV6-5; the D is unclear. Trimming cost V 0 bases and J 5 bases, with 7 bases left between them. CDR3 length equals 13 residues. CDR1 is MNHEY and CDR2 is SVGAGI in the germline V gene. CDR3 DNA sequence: TGTGCCAGCAGTTACTCGGGAGGGACTGAAGCTTTCTTT. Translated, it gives CASSYSGGTEAFF.

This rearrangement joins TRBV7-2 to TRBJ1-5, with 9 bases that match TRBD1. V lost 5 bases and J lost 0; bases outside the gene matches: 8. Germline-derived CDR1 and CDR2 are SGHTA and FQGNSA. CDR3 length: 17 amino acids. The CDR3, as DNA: TGTGCCAGCAGCGCCGGGACAGGGACGTATAGCAATCAGCCCCAGCATTTT. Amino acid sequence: CASSAGTGTYSNQPQHF.

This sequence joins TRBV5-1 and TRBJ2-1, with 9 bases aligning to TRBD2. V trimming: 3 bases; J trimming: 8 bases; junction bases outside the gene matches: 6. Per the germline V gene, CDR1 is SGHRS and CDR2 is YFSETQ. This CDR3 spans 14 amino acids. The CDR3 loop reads CASSSGLAYDEQFF. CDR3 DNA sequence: TGCGCCAGCAGCTCTGGACTAGCGTACGATGAGCAGTTCTTC.

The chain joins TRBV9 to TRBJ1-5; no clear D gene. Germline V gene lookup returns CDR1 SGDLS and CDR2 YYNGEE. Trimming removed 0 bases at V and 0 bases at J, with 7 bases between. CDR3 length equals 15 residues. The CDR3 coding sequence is TGTGCCAGCAGCGTAGACGGTTATAGCAATCAGCCCCAGCATTTT. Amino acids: CASSVDGYSNQPQHF.

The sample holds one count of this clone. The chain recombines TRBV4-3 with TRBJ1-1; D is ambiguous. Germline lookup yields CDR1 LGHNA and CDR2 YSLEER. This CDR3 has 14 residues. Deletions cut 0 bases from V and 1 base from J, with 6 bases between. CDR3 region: CASSQEERNTEAFF. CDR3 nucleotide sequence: TGCGCCAGCAGCCAAGAGGAGAGGAACACTGAAGCTTTCTTT.

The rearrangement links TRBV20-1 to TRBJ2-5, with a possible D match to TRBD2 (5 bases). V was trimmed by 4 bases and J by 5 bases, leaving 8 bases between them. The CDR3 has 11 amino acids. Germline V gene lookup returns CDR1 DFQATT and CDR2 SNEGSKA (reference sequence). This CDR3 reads CSATRGETQYF. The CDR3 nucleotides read TGCAGTGCTACTAGAGGGGAGACCCAGTACTTC.

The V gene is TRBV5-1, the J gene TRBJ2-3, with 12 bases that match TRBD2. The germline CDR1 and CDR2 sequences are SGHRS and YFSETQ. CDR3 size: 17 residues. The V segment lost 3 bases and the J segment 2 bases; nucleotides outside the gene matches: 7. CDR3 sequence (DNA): TGCGCCAGCAGCTCCTCTAGCGGGGGGGCCTCCACAGATACGCAGTATTTT. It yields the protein CASSSSSGGASTDTQYF.

Written as DNA, the CDR3 is TGTGCCAGTAGCAGTAGACCGGGACAGAGTCTAGCCAAAAACATTCAGTACTTC. This sequence encodes CASSSRPGQSLAKNIQYF. The chain employs TRBV19 and TRBJ2-4; 7 bases are a match to TRBD1. CDR1 is LNHDA and CDR2 is SQIVND in the germline V gene (reference sequence). CDR3 length equals 18 residues. With 6 bases clipped from V and 0 bases from J, the junction kept 14 bases outside the gene matches.

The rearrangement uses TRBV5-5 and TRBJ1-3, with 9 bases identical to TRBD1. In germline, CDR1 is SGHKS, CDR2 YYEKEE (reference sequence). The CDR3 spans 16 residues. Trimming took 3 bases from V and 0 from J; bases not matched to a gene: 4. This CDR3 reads CASSWGTGSSGNTIYF. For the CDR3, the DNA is TGTGCCAGCAGCTGGGGGACAGGGAGCTCTGGAAACACCATATATTTT. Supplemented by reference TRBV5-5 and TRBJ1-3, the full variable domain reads DAGVTQSPTHLIKTRGQQVTLRCSPISGHKSVSWYQQVLGQGPQFIFQYYEKEERGRGNFPDRFSARQFPNYSSELNVNALLLGDSALYLCASSWGTGSSGNTIYFGEGSWLTVV.

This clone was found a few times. CDR3 nucleotide sequence: TGTGCCAGTAGTCTCTCTCAGACAGAATCCAACACTGAAGCTTTCTTT. It codes for CASSLSQTESNTEAFF. This chain joins TRBV19 and TRBJ1-1, with D possibly being TRBD1 (5 bases). CDR3 length equals 16 residues. Germline V lookup: CDR1 LNHDA, CDR2 SQIVND (reference sequence). The V gene lost 5 bases and the J gene lost 2 bases, with 18 bases spanning the gap.